This record concerns one TCR beta chain sequence. Authors' methods: Cell counts per sample came from amplifying reference gene primers. The table came from immunoSEQ multiplex PCR; TCRdb's copy has only in-frame clones and leaves some out. V and J calls plus clone size are reproduced from that table; the DNA served to infer D and trimming. Of about 70,000 clones in the sample, 90% are singletons; the top ten hold about 1.5%. This sample is drawn from a study of blood T cell repertoires in COVID-19. Study at large: The study drew acute and convalescent COVID-19 samples from the United States, Italy and Spain.

The CDR3 covers 13 residues. Germline-derived CDR1 and CDR2 are GTSNPN and SVGIG (reference sequence). V shed 3 bases and J shed 1 base, with 9 bases lying between them. The V gene is TRBV30, the J gene TRBJ1-1, with D unclear. The sequenced sample was peripheral blood. The TCR comes from a man aged 50 to 60 with acute or convalescent COVID-19. CDR3 nucleotides: TGTGCCTGGAGCCCGCGAGGGAACACTGAAGCTTTCTTT. Amino acids: CAWSPRGNTEAFF.